The T cell receptor (beta chain) under discussion was sequenced for a study of STAT3 mutations in large granular lymphocyte leukemia. As regards this clone: Its cognate antigen is unknown.

Sequencing used immunoSEQ multiplex PCR; TCRdb keeps in-frame clones, though not all of them. The sample contains under 15,000 clones, about 84% of which appear only once. General study points: All newly emerging clones after therapy were STAT3 wild type. Every T-LGLL patient had at least one immunodominant TCRbeta clonotype. Clonal expansion was inferred from other time points because no sample existed at each clone's first appearance.

The germline V gene encodes CDR1 GTSNPN and CDR2 SVGIG (reference sequence). This CDR3 contains 14 residues. V lost 2 bases and J 1 base, leaving 11 bases between the germline ends. Sequenced input: peripheral blood mononuclear cells. This TCR came from a man aged 60 to 75 with T-cell large granular lymphocyte leukemia. Some clones in this sample may be carry-over from other donors' samples. V usage is TRBV30 and J usage is TRBJ2-5; D is ambiguous. The CDR3 spells CAWSPLGVQETQYF. The CDR3 bases are TGTGCCTGGAGTCCCTTAGGAGTCCAAGAGACCCAGTACTTC.